The subject of this entry is one T cell receptor (beta chain). Its cognate antigen is unknown. The data originate from a study of cytomegalovirus exposure and HLA in healthy donors. Study-level findings and limits: The number of N-insertions in an Asian-associated ancestry cluster was reportedly below the approximately 600-donor mean in a later analysis.

Use of 60 Vbeta and 13 Jbeta primers characterized the PCR. The table came from immunoSEQ multiplex PCR; TCRdb's copy has only in-frame clones and leaves some out. The sample includes about 130,000 clones, about 78% of them seen just once. The CDR3 is 15 residues long. Germline loops: CDR1 SGHDT, CDR2 YYEEEE. Trimming pared 1 base from V and 5 bases from J, leaving 15 bases between. The V gene is TRBV5-6, the J gene TRBJ2-5; TRBD1 might be the D (5 bases). This TCR came from a human donor in good health. Source material: PBMCs. The CDR3 region is CASSLFPGLFETQYF. For the CDR3, the DNA is TGTGCCAGCAGCTTGTTCCCAGGGCTGTTCGAGACCCAGTACTTC.